Below, 32 T cell receptor beta chains from the same sample are listed, as sequenced in a study of T cell responses to AZD1222 COVID-19 vaccine. Using immunoSEQ multiplex PCR, the repertoire was profiled, and TCRdb retains in-frame clones only, with some absent. Here the sample spans about 170,000 clones, roughly nine tenths being singletons. This specimen consisted of peripheral blood, obtained 28 days after the second AZD1222 dose. These receptors were collected from an adult who received the AZD1222 COVID-19 vaccine.

The chain combines TRBV7-8 with TRBJ2-2; 7 positions agree with TRBD1. This CDR3 comprises 18 residues. Germline loops: CDR1 SGHVS, CDR2 FQNEAQ. The V and J ends lost 4 bases and 3 bases, in that order; junction bases with no gene match: 14. CDR3 loop: CASSSHPPGDSYTGELFF. DNA of the CDR3: TGTGCCAGCAGCTCCCATCCGCCCGGGGACAGTTACACCGGGGAGCTGTTTTTT.

The rearrangement uses TRBV7-2 and TRBJ2-1; D may match TRBD1 or TRBD2 (5 bases each). The germline V gene encodes CDR1 SGHTA and CDR2 FQGNSA. The CDR3 spans 14 residues. Deletions cut 3 bases from V and 7 bases from J, with 13 bases between. CDR3 sequence (DNA): TGTGCCAGCAGCTTCGTATCGGGGCGTAATGAGCAGTTCTTC. The encoded protein is CASSFVSGRNEQFF.

The chain couples TRBV20-1 to TRBJ2-3, with D possibly being TRBD1 or TRBD2 (6 bases each). The CDR3 has 13 amino acids. V lost 3 bases and J lost 7, with 14 bases in between. Per the germline V gene, CDR1 is DFQATT and CDR2 is SNEGSKA (reference sequence). Here the CDR3 DNA reads TGCAGTGCTAGTGTGGGGGGCCGGAATACGCAGTATTTT. It translates to CSASVGGRNTQYF.

CDR3 sequence reads: CASSVGPAGGVNEQFF. CDR3 in DNA: TGTGCCAGCAGCGTAGGGCCAGCGGGGGGAGTAAATGAGCAGTTCTTC. The chain is built from TRBV9 and TRBJ2-1; TRBD2 matches at 9 bases. Unmatched junction bases numbered 8, after V lost 0 bases and J lost 7 bases. The germline V gene encodes CDR1 SGDLS and CDR2 YYNGEE. The CDR3 extends over 16 amino acids.

The chain combines TRBV4-2 with TRBJ2-5; 12 nucleotides agree with TRBD2. The germline V gene has CDR1 LGHNA and CDR2 YNFKEQ. The CDR3 is 19 amino acids. J was trimmed by 5 bases and V by 0 bases; bases with no gene match: 13. DNA of the CDR3: TGTGCCAGCAGCCAAGATCGCCCGACTAGCGGGGGCACGAGTGAGACCCAGTACTTC. It specifies CASSQDRPTSGGTSETQYF.

This clone has more than one count but fewer than ten. The chain couples TRBV6-2 or TRBV6-3 to TRBJ2-7; TRBD1 is a possible D gene (6 bases). CDR1 MNHEY and CDR2 SVGEGT come from the germline V gene. The CDR3 spans 13 residues. Trimming left V 5 bases short and J 2 bases short, with 10 bases between. CDR3 region: CASSRGQTYEQYF. The CDR3 DNA reads TGTGCCAGCAGTCGCGGACAGACCTACGAGCAGTACTTC.

This chain connects TRBV5-8 to TRBJ2-1, with D possibly matching TRBD2 (5 bases). The length of the CDR3 is 14 residues. Trimming took 4 bases from V and 3 from J, leaving 11 bases between them. From germline, CDR1 is SGHTS and CDR2 YDEGEE. The CDR3 DNA reads TGTGCCAGCAGCCGGACTGCCTTCTACAATGAGCAGTTCTTC. Translation gives CASSRTAFYNEQFF.

The chain employs TRBV6-4 and TRBJ2-1, with D possibly matching TRBD2 (6 bases). V was cut by 2 bases and J by 4 bases, with 15 bases left in between. The CDR3 covers 16 residues. Per germline, CDR1 MRHNA and CDR2 SNTAGT. DNA of the CDR3: TGTGCCAGCAGTGACCTTGGCGGGGCTAAGTACAATGAGCAGTTCTTC. Protein sequence: CASSDLGGAKYNEQFF.

This clone was counted a few times. The rearrangement joins TRBV5-1 to TRBJ1-2; D ambiguous. CDR3 length: 15 amino acids. Germline CDR1 is SGHRS and CDR2 is YFSETQ. Trimming removed 1 base from V and 3 bases from J, with 13 bases in between. The CDR3 spells CASSLLSWGDYGYTF. The CDR3 DNA sequence: TGCGCCAGCAGCTTGCTATCGTGGGGAGACTATGGCTACACCTTC.

CDR3 nucleotide sequence: TGTGCCAGCAGCTTAGAGGCCCGGGTATCTCTGGACAATGAGCAGTTCTTC. As protein: CASSLEARVSLDNEQFF. V usage is TRBV7-6 and J usage is TRBJ2-1; D is unresolved. V lost 1 base and J lost 5, with 18 bases in between. Germline CDR1 reads SGHVS; CDR2 reads FNYEAQ. There are 17 residues in the CDR3.

On this clone itself: Other DNA sequences in the same sample also yield this CDR3. The rearrangement uses TRBV7-9 and TRBJ2-1, with D possibly TRBD2 on 6 matching bases. The CDR3 extends over 12 amino acids. Trimming left V 1 base short and J 10 bases short, with 8 bases between. Germline V gives CDR1 SEHNR, CDR2 FQNEAQ (reference sequence). The DNA for the CDR3 is TGTGCCAGCAGCTTAGGCCGGGAGGAGCAGTTCTTC. Its protein is CASSLGREEQFF.

V and J are TRBV4-3 and TRBJ2-5; 9 positions agree with TRBD2. With 0 bases clipped from V and 5 bases from J, the junction kept 10 bases outside the gene matches. Germline-derived CDR1 and CDR2 are LGHNA and YSLEER. CDR3 length: 17 amino acids. The CDR3 here is CASSQDPGGGAYETQYF. The CDR3 bases are TGCGCCAGCAGCCAAGATCCTGGCGGGGGGGCCTATGAGACCCAGTACTTC.

The chain is built from TRBV15 and TRBJ2-6; possibly TRBD1 or TRBD2 for D (5 bases each). V lost 4 bases and J lost 0, with 16 bases in between. The CDR3 runs 18 residues. The V gene's germline CDR1 is LNHNV and CDR2 YYDKDF (reference sequence). The CDR3 nucleotides are TGTGCCACCAGCACTGGGACGGCTGCATCCTCTGGGGCCAACGTCCTGACTTTC. As protein: CATSTGTAASSGANVLTF.

In this sample, this clone turned up a few times. The CDR3 region has the DNA TGCGCCAGCAGCCGCAAAATAGCGGGAAGTGAGTTAAGTTACGAGCAGTACTTC. It is translated as CASSRKIAGSELSYEQYF. This rearrangement joins TRBV4-3 to TRBJ2-7; 8 nucleotides agree with TRBD2. The CDR3 has 18 residues. With 4 bases clipped from V and 4 bases from J, the junction kept 18 bases outside the gene matches. Germline assignment: CDR1 LGHNA and CDR2 YSLEER.

The V gene is TRBV3-1 (or the pseudogene TRBV3-2), the J gene TRBJ2-7; TRBD2 agrees at 7 bases. CDR1 LGHDT and CDR2 YNNKEL come from the germline V gene (reference sequence). The junction had 5 bases not matched to a gene; V was cut back by 0 bases and J by 0 bases. This CDR3 comprises 16 residues. The CDR3 is CASSQDGGGGSYEQYF. CDR3 sequence (DNA): TGTGCCAGCAGCCAAGATGGCGGCGGGGGCTCCTACGAGCAGTACTTC.

The gene calls are TRBV2 and TRBJ2-3; D gene unclear. The germline V gene has CDR1 SNHLY and CDR2 FYNNEI. The CDR3 covers 14 residues. V was cut by 5 bases and J by 1 base, with 10 bases left in between. CDR3 in DNA: TGTGCCAGCAGTATCGTGTGGGGCACAGATACGCAGTATTTT. Its translation: CASSIVWGTDTQYF.

The chain employs TRBV27 and TRBJ2-7; weak D call: TRBD2 (5 bases). There are 13 residues in the CDR3. Germline lookup yields CDR1 MNHEY and CDR2 SMNVEV (reference sequence). V lost 1 base and J lost 5, with 9 bases in between. CDR3 coding DNA: TGTGCCAGCAGTTTATTACTAGGACACGAGCAGTACTTC. It is translated as CASSLLLGHEQYF.

This chain links TRBV3-1 (or the pseudogene TRBV3-2) with TRBJ2-7; the D gene is possibly TRBD1 (5 bases). Trimming pared 3 bases from V and 4 bases from J, leaving 10 bases between. Looked up from germline, CDR1 is LGHDT and CDR2 is YNNKEL (reference sequence). This CDR3 is built from 13 residues. The CDR3 sequence is CASSQRQTYEQYF. The CDR3 bases are TGTGCCAGCAGCCAGAGACAGACATACGAGCAGTACTTC.

The rearrangement uses TRBV19 and TRBJ1-6; 9 positions agree with TRBD1. The germline gives CDR1 LNHDA, CDR2 SQIVND (reference sequence). The CDR3 is 13 residues long. Trimming cost V 8 bases and J 10 bases; bases outside gene matches: 6. CDR3 sequence (DNA): TGTGCCAGTGAGGGACAGGGAGCGTCACCCCTCCACTTT. It specifies CASEGQGASPLHF.

The chain uses TRBV6-5 and TRBJ1-1; D may be TRBD1 (5 bases). Germline lookup yields CDR1 MNHEY and CDR2 SVGAGI. The CDR3 runs to 12 residues. Deletions cut 5 bases from V and 1 base from J, with 5 bases between. The CDR3 loop is CASSQGNTEAFF. The CDR3, as DNA: TGTGCCAGCAGTCAGGGGAACACTGAAGCTTTCTTT.

The V call is TRBV7-9, the J call TRBJ2-7; D gene ambiguous. V was shortened by 2 bases and J by 5 bases, with 13 bases between the two germline ends. This CDR3 region has 14 residues. Per the germline V gene, CDR1 is SEHNR and CDR2 is FQNEAQ (reference sequence). Here the CDR3 reads CASSLNSETHEQYF. CDR3 coding DNA: TGTGCCAGCAGCTTAAACTCTGAAACCCACGAGCAGTACTTC. Full variable domain (outside the CDR3, taken from reference TRBV7-9 and TRBJ2-7): DTGVSQNPRHKITKRGQNVTFRCDPISEHNRLYWYRQTLGQGPEFLTYFQNEAQLEKSRLLSDRFSAERPKGSFSTLEIQRTEQGDSAMYLCASSLNSETHEQYFGPGTRLTVT.

V gene TRBV19 combines with J gene TRBJ2-1; D possibly corresponds to TRBD1 (6 bases). This CDR3 has 14 residues. Germline V gives CDR1 LNHDA, CDR2 SQIVND (reference sequence). Trimming removed 5 bases from V and 8 bases from J, with 16 bases in between. CDR3 nucleotides: TGTGCCAGTAGTCCAGGGACACCCGGGGATGAGCAGTTCTTC. Its translation is CASSPGTPGDEQFF.

V gene TRBV10-1 combines with J gene TRBJ2-3, with no clear D. This CDR3 region has 16 residues. Per germline, CDR1 WNHNN and CDR2 SYGVQD (reference sequence). The germline V and J ends were trimmed by 0 bases and 0 bases, with 10 bases remaining between them. CDR3 loop: CASSESALFSTDTQYF. The CDR3 bases are TGCGCCAGCAGTGAGTCGGCCCTCTTTAGCACAGATACGCAGTATTTT.

The chain combines TRBV5-8 with TRBJ2-7; D might be TRBD1 (5 bases). The V gene's germline CDR1 is SGHTS and CDR2 YDEGEE. V was clipped by 7 bases and J by 7 bases, with 24 bases between them. This CDR3 has 15 residues. The DNA of the CDR3 is TGTGCCAGCGGCCCAGGGCGTCTATCTTCGTCGGAGCAGTACTTC. This gives the protein CASGPGRLSSSEQYF. The whole variable domain, filled in from reference TRBV5-8 and TRBJ2-7, reads EAGVTQSPTHLIKTRGQQATLRCSPISGHTSVYWYQQALGLGLQFLLWYDEGEERNRGNFPPRFSGRQFPNYSSELNVNALELEDSALYLCASGPGRLSSSEQYFGPGTRLTVT.

The V gene is TRBV4-1, the J gene TRBJ1-5; 7 bases are shared with TRBD1. CDR1 is MGHRA, CDR2 YSYEKL, per germline. J was trimmed by 0 bases and V by 1 base; bases with no gene match: 9. The CDR3 length is 18 residues. The CDR3 bases are TGCGCCAGCAGCCAAGTAGGGGGCTATCGTTATAGCAATCAGCCCCAGCATTTT. Translated, it gives CASSQVGGYRYSNQPQHF.

J is TRBJ1-4 and V is TRBV13, with unresolved D. Germline V gene lookup returns CDR1 PRHDT and CDR2 FYEKMQ (reference sequence). This CDR3 contains 14 residues. Trimming took 1 base from V and 6 from J, leaving 9 bases between them. The DNA for the CDR3 is TGTGCCAGCAGCTTAGAGAACCGGGATGAAAAACTGTTTTTT. Translation gives CASSLENRDEKLFF.

This chain uses TRBV7-8 with TRBJ2-3, with TRBD1 matching 9 bases. CDR1 is SGHVS, CDR2 FQNEAQ, per germline. This CDR3 contains 15 residues. Trimming cost V 2 bases and J 5 bases; bases outside gene matches: 5. CDR3 nucleotide sequence: TGTGCCAGCAGCTTAATCCACAGGGGGCAAGATACGCAGTATTTT. This encodes CASSLIHRGQDTQYF.

The V gene is TRBV10-3, the J gene TRBJ2-7, with 7 bases identical to TRBD2. The J segment lost 5 bases and the V segment lost 7 bases, leaving 17 bases of the junction unmatched. The CDR3 has 16 residues. Germline CDR1 reads ENHRY; CDR2 reads SYGVKD. The CDR3 here is CAITEGGPGGIHEQYF. CDR3 in DNA: TGTGCCATCACCGAGGGAGGACCCGGGGGGATCCACGAGCAGTACTTC.

The chain uses TRBV27 and TRBJ1-2; 8 bases line up with TRBD1. The CDR3 runs to 15 residues. Per germline, CDR1 MNHEY and CDR2 SMNVEV (reference sequence). V was pared by 3 bases and J by 3 bases, with 6 bases of the junction left unmatched. CDR3: CASSLGRGLDYGYTF. For the CDR3, the DNA is TGTGCCAGCAGTTTGGGCAGGGGGCTTGACTATGGCTACACCTTC.

The chain couples TRBV4-3 to TRBJ1-1; TRBD1 is a possible D gene (6 bases). There are 13 residues in the CDR3. Germline loops: CDR1 LGHNA, CDR2 YSLEER. The V gene lost 2 bases and the J gene lost 6 bases, with 10 bases spanning the gap. The CDR3 region is CASSQSGASEAFF. CDR3 DNA: TGCGCCAGCAGCCAATCAGGGGCCTCTGAAGCTTTCTTT.

This sequence joins TRBV3-1 (or the pseudogene TRBV3-2) and TRBJ2-5, with D maybe TRBD1 (6 bases). V was cut by 3 bases and J by 9 bases, with 17 bases left in between. Germline V gives CDR1 LGHDT, CDR2 YNNKEL (reference sequence). CDR3 length: 14 amino acids. The CDR3 here is CASSHFGRGRAQYF. For the CDR3, the DNA is TGTGCCAGCAGCCATTTTGGCAGGGGAAGGGCCCAGTACTTC.

The chain employs TRBV20-1 and TRBJ2-3; 9 bases match TRBD2. The V gene end was trimmed by 5 bases and the J gene end by 10 bases; junction bases not matched to a gene: 4. The CDR3 consists of 11 residues. CDR1 is DFQATT, CDR2 SNEGSKA, per germline (reference sequence). The CDR3 DNA reads TGCAGTGCTGCACGCGGGGGGGCGCAGTATTTT. Translation gives CSAARGGAQYF.